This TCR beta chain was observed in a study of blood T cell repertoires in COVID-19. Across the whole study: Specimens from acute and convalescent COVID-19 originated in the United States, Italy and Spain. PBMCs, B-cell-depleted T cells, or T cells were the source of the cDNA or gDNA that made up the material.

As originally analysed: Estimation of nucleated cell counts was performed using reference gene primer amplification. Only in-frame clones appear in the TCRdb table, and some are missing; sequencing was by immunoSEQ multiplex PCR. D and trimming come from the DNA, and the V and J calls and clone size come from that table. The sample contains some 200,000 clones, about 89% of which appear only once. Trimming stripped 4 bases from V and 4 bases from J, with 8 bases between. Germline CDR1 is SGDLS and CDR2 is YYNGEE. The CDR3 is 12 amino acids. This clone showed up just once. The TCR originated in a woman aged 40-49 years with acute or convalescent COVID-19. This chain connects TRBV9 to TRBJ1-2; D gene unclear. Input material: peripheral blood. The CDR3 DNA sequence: TGTGCCAGCAGCCCGGGAGTCTATGGCTACACCTTC. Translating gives CASSPGVYGYTF.